This is a list of T cell receptor beta chains from one sample in a study of control samples from healthy donors and cancer patients. TCRdb's copy holds only in-frame clones and misses some; the assay was immunoSEQ multiplex PCR. The sample contains about 170,000 clones, around 90% of which appear only once. The sequencing sample was made of blood. These receptors all stem from a man aged 30 to 39 in good health. The CDR3 runs from the conserved cysteine through the conserved F or W. The order of the fields is J gene, CDR3 length, D gene, V gene, clone size, CDR3 protein, CDR3 DNA. The D gene is left open where the match is weak. For some rows the clone size is stated as once, few or many, or as a class when expanded; others skip it.

TRBJ2-6 | 15 | - | TRBV7-2 | - | CASSQDSSGANVLTF | TGTGCCAGCAGCCAGGACTCCTCTGGGGCCAACGTCCTGACTTTC
TRBJ2-2 | 14 | - | TRBV7-9 | - | CASSYGVNTGELFF | TGTGCCAGCAGCTATGGTGTAAACACCGGGGAGCTGTTTTTT
TRBJ2-3 | 18 | - | TRBV14 | - | CASSQDALGPRGTDTQYF | TGTGCCAGCAGCCAAGACGCCCTAGGTCCCAGGGGCACAGATACGCAGTATTTT
TRBJ2-1 | 12 | - | TRBV7-9 | - | CASSLNYNEQFF | TGTGCCAGCAGCTTAAACTACAATGAGCAGTTCTTC
TRBJ1-2 | 15 | - | TRBV3-1/TRBV3-2 | - | CASSQAKGRVYGYTF | TGTGCCAGCAGCCAAGCGAAGGGGCGCGTCTATGGCTACACCTTC
TRBJ1-1 | 15 | - | TRBV9 | - | CASSSRGSRDTEAFF | TGTGCCAGCAGCTCCCGGGGCTCCAGGGACACTGAAGCTTTCTTT
TRBJ2-2 | 15 | - | TRBV14 | once | CASSQGGRSTGELFF | TGTGCCAGCAGCCAAGGAGGGAGGAGCACCGGGGAGCTGTTTTTT
TRBJ2-7 | 13 | - | TRBV19 | - | CASSTTGSLEQYF | TGTGCCAGTAGTACAACCGGGTCCCTCGAGCAGTACTTC
TRBJ1-2 | 13 | TRBD1 | TRBV7-2 | - | CASSFDREWGYTF | TGTGCCAGCAGCTTCGACAGGGAGTGGGGCTACACCTTC
TRBJ1-2 | 13 | - | TRBV6-4 | once | CASSEQAGYGYTF | TGTGCCAGCAGTGAACAGGCAGGCTATGGCTACACCTTC
TRBJ1-2 | 14 | - | TRBV6-5 | - | CASSYSPTNYGYTF | TGTGCCAGCAGTTACTCACCGACCAACTATGGCTACACCTTC
TRBJ2-2 | 18 | - | TRBV7-3 | once | CASSPIRGKVTNTGELFF | TGTGCCAGCAGCCCTATTAGGGGGAAAGTAACGAACACCGGGGAGCTGTTTTTT
TRBJ1-2 | 13 | - | TRBV24-1 | - | CATSPAGLYGYTF | TGTGCCACCAGCCCTGCGGGCCTCTATGGCTACACCTTC
TRBJ1-2 | 16 | - | TRBV19 | - | CASSIGTIWVENGYTF | TGTGCCAGTAGTATAGGAACCATATGGGTAGAGAATGGCTACACCTTC
TRBJ1-1 | 14 | - | TRBV6-1 | - | CASSEAPRSPEAFF | TGTGCCAGCAGTGAAGCGCCCAGATCACCTGAAGCTTTCTTT
TRBJ1-1 | 13 | - | TRBV28 | - | CASSLDQGTEAFF | TGTGCCAGCAGTTTAGATCAAGGAACTGAAGCTTTCTTT
TRBJ2-5 | 14 | - | TRBV19 | - | CASSIEEEGETQYF | TGTGCCAGTAGTATAGAGGAAGAAGGAGAGACCCAGTACTTC
TRBJ1-5 | 14 | - | TRBV28 | - | CASCVTPVNQPQHF | TGTGCCAGCTGCGTCACACCGGTTAATCAGCCCCAGCATTTT
TRBJ1-4 | 12 | - | TRBV24-1 | - | CATGDFNEKLFF | TGTGCCACCGGGGACTTTAATGAAAAACTGTTTTTT
TRBJ1-1 | 13 | - | TRBV11-3 | - | CASAPWKNTEAFF | TGTGCCAGCGCCCCTTGGAAGAACACTGAAGCTTTCTTT
TRBJ2-3 | 17 | - | TRBV3-1/TRBV3-2 | - | CASSLKPARGGTDTQYF | TGTGCCAGCAGCCTAAAACCAGCGAGGGGGGGCACAGATACGCAGTATTTT
TRBJ1-4 | 14 | - | TRBV6-6 | - | CATFKGTFNEKLFF | TGTGCCACGTTTAAAGGGACATTTAATGAAAAACTGTTTTTT
TRBJ2-7 | 15 | - | TRBV3-1/TRBV3-2 | - | CASSQDTSYSYEQYF | TGTGCCAGCAGCCAAGATACCAGCTACTCCTACGAGCAGTACTTC
TRBJ2-2 | 14 | - | TRBV19 | - | CASSILSNTGELFF | TGTGCCAGTAGTATTCTTAGTAACACCGGGGAGCTGTTTTTT
TRBJ1-6 | 14 | - | TRBV10-3 | - | CAIAREKAHSPLHF | TGTGCCATCGCCAGGGAGAAGGCACATTCACCCCTCCACTTT
TRBJ1-3 | 14 | - | TRBV2 | - | CASAGVLSGNTIYF | TGTGCCAGCGCGGGGGTTCTCTCTGGAAACACCATATATTTT
TRBJ2-5 | 17 | - | TRBV9 | - | CASSQGMYGAIEETQYF | TGTGCCAGCAGCCAGGGGATGTATGGGGCAATTGAAGAGACCCAGTACTTC
TRBJ2-1 | 15 | TRBD2 | TRBV5-1 | - | CASSLTLAGVNEQFF | TGCGCCAGCAGCTTGACTCTAGCGGGGGTTAATGAGCAGTTCTTC
TRBJ1-5 | 15 | - | TRBV4-3 | once | CASSQELYSNQPQHF | TGCGCCAGCAGCCAGGAACTCTATAGCAATCAGCCCCAGCATTTT
TRBJ1-5 | 15 | - | TRBV3-1/TRBV3-2 | - | CASSPRSGGNQPQHF | TGTGCCAGCAGCCCGAGGAGCGGTGGGAATCAGCCCCAGCATTTT
TRBJ2-7 | 16 | TRBD2 | TRBV5-1 | - | CASSLRTQREDYEQYF | TGCGCCAGCAGCTTGAGAACCCAGCGGGAGGACTACGAGCAGTACTTC
TRBJ1-1 | 13 | TRBD1 | TRBV6-1 | - | CASSDRQGVEAFF | TGTGCCAGCAGTGACCGACAGGGGGTTGAAGCTTTCTTT
TRBJ1-1 | 15 | - | TRBV15 | few | CATSRDNGRPAEAFF | TGTGCCACCAGCAGAGATAACGGACGTCCAGCTGAAGCTTTCTTT
TRBJ2-7 | 14 | - | TRBV5-1 | - | CASSTGQSPSEQYF | TGCGCCAGCAGCACCGGACAGAGTCCCTCCGAGCAGTACTTC
TRBJ2-5 | 14 | - | TRBV3-1/TRBV3-2 | - | CASSQDGLQETQYF | TGTGCCAGCAGCCAAGATGGGCTCCAAGAGACCCAGTACTTC
TRBJ2-7 | 12 | TRBD1 | TRBV5-1 | - | CASSGTGREQYF | TGCGCCAGCAGCGGGACAGGGCGCGAGCAGTACTTC
TRBJ2-5 | 16 | TRBD1 | TRBV6-2/TRBV6-3 | - | CASSSKTQGEEETQYF | TGTGCCAGCAGTTCTAAGACACAGGGGGAGGAAGAGACCCAGTACTTC
TRBJ2-4 | 13 | - | TRBV18 | - | CASSPGSKNIQYF | TGTGCCAGCTCACCAGGCAGCAAAAACATTCAGTACTTC
TRBJ2-1 | 16 | TRBD1 | TRBV27 | once | CASGRNRGSQGDEQFF | TGTGCCAGCGGGAGGAACAGGGGGTCCCAGGGGGATGAGCAGTTCTTC
TRBJ1-1 | 13 | - | TRBV19 | - | CASKGRATAEAFF | TGTGCCAGTAAGGGACGGGCAACAGCTGAAGCTTTCTTT
TRBJ2-2 | 14 | - | TRBV7-9 | - | CASSFGMNTGELFF | TGTGCCAGCAGCTTCGGAATGAACACCGGGGAGCTGTTTTTT
TRBJ1-1 | 13 | - | TRBV11-2 | - | CASSLDQGREAFF | TGTGCCAGCAGCTTAGATCAGGGCCGTGAAGCTTTCTTT
TRBJ1-6 | 14 | - | TRBV6-6 | - | CASRGSSYNSPLHF | TGTGCCAGCAGGGGCAGTTCCTATAATTCACCCCTCCACTTT